The 5 T cell receptor beta chains below all came from one sample that was sequenced in a study of T cell responses to AZD1222 COVID-19 vaccine. Here immunoSEQ multiplex PCR was the method, and the copy in TCRdb shows in-frame clones only, minus some. The sample contains 150,000 to 200,000 clones, over 80% of which appear only once. Specimen: peripheral blood, collected 28 days after the second dose of the MenACWY control vaccine. These receptors came from an adult who received the MenACWY meningococcal vaccine as a control.

This clone appeared a few times. The gene calls are TRBV3-1 (or the pseudogene TRBV3-2) and TRBJ2-7, with a weak D call TRBD1 (6 bases). Per germline, CDR1 LGHDT and CDR2 YNNKEL (reference sequence). The V end was cut by 7 bases, the J end by 3 bases, with 10 bases between. The CDR3 has 12 amino acids. CDR3 residues: CASKAGDYEQYF. CDR3 nucleotides: TGTGCCAGCAAGGCAGGGGACTACGAGCAGTACTTC.

The chain joins TRBV28 to TRBJ2-7; tentatively, D is TRBD1 or TRBD2 (5 bases each). Germline V gene sequence: CDR1 MDHEN, CDR2 SYDVKM. V lost 2 bases, J lost 4 bases, and 15 bases lay in between. This CDR3 is 15 amino acids long. As DNA, the CDR3 is TGTGCCAGCAGTTTACTGGCAGGGAGCCTTTACGAGCAGTACTTC. It encodes CASSLLAGSLYEQYF.

The rearrangement joins TRBV19 to TRBJ2-1; 11 bases fit TRBD2. In germline, CDR1 is LNHDA, CDR2 SQIVND (reference sequence). Unmatched junction bases numbered 4, after V lost 2 bases and J lost 7 bases. This CDR3 has 15 amino acids. CDR3 loop: CASSILAGGMNEQFF. DNA of the CDR3: TGTGCCAGTAGTATACTAGCGGGAGGTATGAATGAGCAGTTCTTC.

V usage is TRBV5-1 and J usage is TRBJ2-7; no definite D call. The CDR3 runs 13 residues. Germline lookup yields CDR1 SGHRS and CDR2 YFSETQ. The V gene lost 1 base and the J gene lost 3 bases, with 8 bases spanning the gap. The CDR3 DNA follows: TGCGCCAGCAGCTTGAGCCAGAGCTACGAGCAGTACTTC. Amino acids: CASSLSQSYEQYF.

The rearrangement joins TRBV9 to TRBJ1-2; 9 nucleotides line up with TRBD1. J was trimmed by 4 bases and V by 8 bases; bases with no gene match: 9. The germline V gene encodes CDR1 SGDLS and CDR2 YYNGEE. The CDR3 contains 14 residues. This CDR3 is CASGVGQGPYGYTF. DNA for the CDR3: TGTGCCAGTGGCGTTGGACAGGGGCCCTATGGCTACACCTTC.